These T cell receptor beta chains were read from a single sample in a study of lymphopenia after photon versus proton radiotherapy. Repertoires were generated with immunoSEQ multiplex PCR, while TCRdb's copy carries only in-frame clones and drops some. The sample holds 20,000 or so clones, approximately 84% seen once. Sequencing was performed on peripheral blood, taken from a patient treated with photon-based radiotherapy. All receptors derive from a woman aged 45-65 years with pancreatic cancer. The CDR3 runs from the conserved cysteine through the conserved F or W. Each record gives: D gene, clone size, J gene, V gene, CDR3 DNA, CDR3 protein. D genes are given only for firm matches. The size entry is marked missing in some rows and otherwise reads once, few, many or a size class.

d_gene: .; abundance: .; j_gene: TRBJ2-7; v_gene: TRBV30; CDR3nt: TGTGCCTGGAGTATCGACAGTGGCAACTACGAGCAGTACTTC; CDR3aa: CAWSIDSGNYEQYF
d_gene: .; abundance: .; j_gene: TRBJ2-1; v_gene: TRBV19; CDR3nt: TGTGCCAGTGCGTCGGGGGCGGGCTACAATGAGCAGTTCTTC; CDR3aa: CASASGAGYNEQFF
d_gene: .; abundance: .; j_gene: TRBJ1-6; v_gene: TRBV10-3; CDR3nt: TGTGCCATCAAAGAGCGGGGGGATAATAATTCACCCCTCCACTTT; CDR3aa: CAIKERGDNNSPLHF
d_gene: .; abundance: .; j_gene: TRBJ2-1; v_gene: TRBV2; CDR3nt: TGTGCCAGCACCAAGGGTCGGAGCTCCTACAATGAGCAGTTCTTC; CDR3aa: CASTKGRSSYNEQFF
d_gene: .; abundance: .; j_gene: TRBJ1-1; v_gene: TRBV30; CDR3nt: TGTGCCTGGAGTTCGACAGTGAAAGCTTTCTTT; CDR3aa: CAWSSTVKAFF
d_gene: .; abundance: .; j_gene: TRBJ2-5; v_gene: TRBV5-6; CDR3nt: TGTGCCAGCAGCGACGGGCCCTTCCACATGGACTTC; CDR3aa: CASSDGPFHMDF
d_gene: .; abundance: few; j_gene: TRBJ2-1; v_gene: TRBV7-8; CDR3nt: TGTGCCAGCAGCTTAGAGGTCAGATATAGCTCCTACAATGAGCAGTTCTTC; CDR3aa: CASSLEVRYSSYNEQFF
d_gene: TRBD1; abundance: .; j_gene: TRBJ1-3; v_gene: TRBV27; CDR3nt: TGTGCCAGCAGTTTATCGGGACAGGGGACGGAATACGGAAACACCATATATTTT; CDR3aa: CASSLSGQGTEYGNTIYF
d_gene: TRBD2; abundance: .; j_gene: TRBJ2-1; v_gene: TRBV28; CDR3nt: TGTGCCAGCAGTTCAGCGGGAGCAGGGAATGAGCAGTTCTTC; CDR3aa: CASSSAGAGNEQFF
d_gene: TRBD1; abundance: .; j_gene: TRBJ1-2; v_gene: TRBV7-9; CDR3nt: TGTGCCAGCAGCTTAGAGGGCAGGGGGAACTATGGCTACACCTTC; CDR3aa: CASSLEGRGNYGYTF
d_gene: .; abundance: few; j_gene: TRBJ2-1; v_gene: TRBV5-4; CDR3nt: TGTGCCAGCAGCATATCTAGCGTGACCTACAATGAGCAGTTCTTC; CDR3aa: CASSISSVTYNEQFF
d_gene: .; abundance: .; j_gene: TRBJ2-1; v_gene: TRBV7-2; CDR3nt: TGTGCCAGCAGCTTAGCGAACGTTGAGCAGTTCTTC; CDR3aa: CASSLANVEQFF
d_gene: TRBD1; abundance: .; j_gene: TRBJ2-6; v_gene: TRBV27; CDR3nt: TGTGCCAGCAGCCTCCGAGGGACAGTCATCTCTGGGGCCAACGTCCTGACTTTC; CDR3aa: CASSLRGTVISGANVLTF
d_gene: TRBD1; abundance: .; j_gene: TRBJ2-7; v_gene: TRBV28; CDR3nt: TGTGCCAGCCTCGGACAGGGGGCGCGGGAGCAGTACTTC; CDR3aa: CASLGQGAREQYF
d_gene: .; abundance: .; j_gene: TRBJ2-1; v_gene: TRBV7-9; CDR3nt: TGTGCCAGCAGTCATGGGCAGGATGAGCAGTTCTTC; CDR3aa: CASSHGQDEQFF
d_gene: TRBD2; abundance: .; j_gene: TRBJ2-3; v_gene: TRBV7-2; CDR3nt: TGTGCCAGCAGCTACACTAGCGGGAGCACAGATACGCAGTATTTT; CDR3aa: CASSYTSGSTDTQYF
d_gene: TRBD1; abundance: .; j_gene: TRBJ1-3; v_gene: TRBV4-3; CDR3nt: TGCGCCAGCAGCCAAACCCTCCGAGGGACAGCTGGAAACACCATATATTTT; CDR3aa: CASSQTLRGTAGNTIYF
d_gene: TRBD2; abundance: .; j_gene: TRBJ2-7; v_gene: TRBV5-1; CDR3nt: TGCGCCAGCAGCTTGGAAGCGGGATCCGTCCACGAGCAGTACTTC; CDR3aa: CASSLEAGSVHEQYF
d_gene: .; abundance: .; j_gene: TRBJ1-4; v_gene: TRBV28; CDR3nt: .; CDR3aa: CASSWGTGAKFF
d_gene: .; abundance: .; j_gene: TRBJ2-6; v_gene: TRBV5-1; CDR3nt: TGCGCCAGCAGATTAGCGAGCGGGGCCAACGTCCTGACTTTC; CDR3aa: CASRLASGANVLTF
d_gene: .; abundance: once; j_gene: TRBJ1-1; v_gene: TRBV6-1; CDR3nt: TGTGCCAGCAGCTTCCCGAAGGAGGGGAGCACTGAAGCTTTCTTT; CDR3aa: CASSFPKEGSTEAFF
d_gene: .; abundance: .; j_gene: TRBJ2-7; v_gene: TRBV6-5; CDR3nt: TGTGCCAGCAGTTACTCCCGGGACACACCTCCTGGGTACTTC; CDR3aa: CASSYSRDTPPGYF
d_gene: .; abundance: .; j_gene: TRBJ1-1; v_gene: TRBV7-9; CDR3nt: TGTGCCAGCTTGGGGCGCGACACTGAAGCTTTCTTT; CDR3aa: CASLGRDTEAFF
d_gene: TRBD1; abundance: once; j_gene: TRBJ2-5; v_gene: TRBV14; CDR3nt: TGTGCCAGCAGCCCAGGGTGGACAGGGAACCAAGAGACCCAGTACTTC; CDR3aa: CASSPGWTGNQETQYF
d_gene: TRBD2; abundance: .; j_gene: TRBJ2-1; v_gene: TRBV10-1; CDR3nt: TGCGCCAGCAGTCCGGGACTAGCGGGAGGATCCAATGAGCAGTTCTTC; CDR3aa: CASSPGLAGGSNEQFF
d_gene: .; abundance: once; j_gene: TRBJ2-1; v_gene: TRBV11-2; CDR3nt: TGTGCCAGCAGCTTAGAAAGAGGCGGCGGGATAGAGGAGCTTTACAATGAGCAGTTCTTC; CDR3aa: CASSLERGGGIEELYNEQFF
d_gene: .; abundance: once; j_gene: TRBJ2-1; v_gene: TRBV5-6; CDR3nt: TGTGCCAGCAGCTTGAGAGGAACCGGGGGAACGCACTACAATGAGCAGTTCTTC; CDR3aa: CASSLRGTGGTHYNEQFF
d_gene: TRBD1; abundance: .; j_gene: TRBJ2-7; v_gene: TRBV15; CDR3nt: TGTGCCACCAGCAGCAGCCAGGGGGCAGGGACCTACGAGCAGTACTTC; CDR3aa: CATSSSQGAGTYEQYF
d_gene: .; abundance: .; j_gene: TRBJ2-7; v_gene: TRBV5-4; CDR3nt: TGTGCCAGCAGCCCGTCCGGACGGGACACGATCTACGAGCAGTACTTC; CDR3aa: CASSPSGRDTIYEQYF
d_gene: .; abundance: .; j_gene: TRBJ2-7; v_gene: TRBV6-6; CDR3nt: TGTGCCAGCAGTTACCAGGGAAAGCAGTACTTC; CDR3aa: CASSYQGKQYF
d_gene: TRBD2; abundance: .; j_gene: TRBJ2-3; v_gene: TRBV9; CDR3nt: TGTGCCAGCAGCGTAAGGGGGCTAGCGGGAGTGACCACAGATACGCAGTATTTT; CDR3aa: CASSVRGLAGVTTDTQYF
d_gene: TRBD1; abundance: once; j_gene: TRBJ1-4; v_gene: TRBV7-2; CDR3nt: TGTGCCAGCAGCCAGATGGGACAGGGGGGCGAAAAACTGTTTTTT; CDR3aa: CASSQMGQGGEKLFF
d_gene: TRBD1; abundance: once; j_gene: TRBJ1-3; v_gene: TRBV30; CDR3nt: TGTGCCTGGGGAAAGGGACAGAGCTCTGGAAACACCATATATTTT; CDR3aa: CAWGKGQSSGNTIYF
d_gene: .; abundance: once; j_gene: TRBJ1-5; v_gene: TRBV28; CDR3nt: TGTGCCAGCAGTCCCCCTGGTGGTAGCAATCAGCCCCAGCATTTT; CDR3aa: CASSPPGGSNQPQHF
d_gene: TRBD1; abundance: .; j_gene: TRBJ2-7; v_gene: TRBV5-1; CDR3nt: TGCGCCAGCAGCCTTGGGACAGGGGTCGACGAGCAGTACTTC; CDR3aa: CASSLGTGVDEQYF
d_gene: .; abundance: .; j_gene: TRBJ2-5; v_gene: TRBV9; CDR3nt: TGTGCCAGCAGCCCCTCGGGCGTAGGAGAGACCCAGTACTTC; CDR3aa: CASSPSGVGETQYF
d_gene: .; abundance: .; j_gene: TRBJ2-5; v_gene: TRBV7-9; CDR3nt: TGTGCCAGCAGCTCCTCGGGTAGCGGAATGACCCAGTACTTC; CDR3aa: CASSSSGSGMTQYF
d_gene: TRBD2; abundance: .; j_gene: TRBJ2-5; v_gene: TRBV7-9; CDR3nt: TGTGCCAGCAGCTTAGCGGGAGGGGCTGGGGAGACCCAGTACTTC; CDR3aa: CASSLAGGAGETQYF
d_gene: TRBD1; abundance: .; j_gene: TRBJ2-7; v_gene: TRBV27; CDR3nt: TGTGCCAGCAGTCCTAAAACGACAGGGGAAGAGCAGTACTTC; CDR3aa: CASSPKTTGEEQYF
d_gene: .; abundance: .; j_gene: TRBJ1-3; v_gene: TRBV7-9; CDR3nt: TGTGCCAGCAGGCCGAGTTCGGGGGCTGGAAACACCATATATTTT; CDR3aa: CASRPSSGAGNTIYF
d_gene: .; abundance: .; j_gene: TRBJ2-3; v_gene: TRBV27; CDR3nt: TGTGCCAGCAGTTTATCGGGCACAGATACGCAGTATTTT; CDR3aa: CASSLSGTDTQYF
d_gene: .; abundance: .; j_gene: TRBJ1-2; v_gene: TRBV28; CDR3nt: TGTGCCAGCAGTATCACGCTTTCAGGAGGAGGTAACTATGGCTACACCTTC; CDR3aa: CASSITLSGGGNYGYTF
d_gene: .; abundance: .; j_gene: TRBJ1-5; v_gene: TRBV15; CDR3nt: TGTGCCACCAGCTCGCGAAGACAGGATAGCAATCAGCCCCAGCATTTT; CDR3aa: CATSSRRQDSNQPQHF
d_gene: .; abundance: .; j_gene: TRBJ2-7; v_gene: TRBV18; CDR3nt: TGTGCCAGCTCACCCGGGGGGCCCCACGAGCAGTACTTC; CDR3aa: CASSPGGPHEQYF
d_gene: .; abundance: once; j_gene: TRBJ2-4; v_gene: TRBV7-9; CDR3nt: TGTGCCAGCAGCGCTGACATCACCCCTCAGTACTTC; CDR3aa: CASSADITPQYF
d_gene: .; abundance: .; j_gene: TRBJ1-2; v_gene: TRBV19; CDR3nt: TGTGCCAGTAGTACGGCCGTTAACTATGGCTACACCTTC; CDR3aa: CASSTAVNYGYTF
d_gene: .; abundance: .; j_gene: TRBJ2-1; v_gene: TRBV4-3; CDR3nt: TGCGCCAGCAGCCAAGATGGTTACAATGAGCAGTTCTTC; CDR3aa: CASSQDGYNEQFF
d_gene: .; abundance: .; j_gene: TRBJ2-1; v_gene: TRBV6-5; CDR3nt: TGTGCCAGCAACCGTCCGGGGTGGGGGAATGAGCAGTTCTTC; CDR3aa: CASNRPGWGNEQFF
d_gene: .; abundance: .; j_gene: TRBJ1-6; v_gene: TRBV9; CDR3nt: TGTGCCAGCAGCGTAGAAGGGACTGGGGGTAATTCACCCCTCCACTTT; CDR3aa: CASSVEGTGGNSPLHF
d_gene: .; abundance: .; j_gene: TRBJ1-3; v_gene: TRBV2; CDR3nt: TGTGCCAGCAGTGCTACGGCGAGCTCTGGAAACACCATATATTTT; CDR3aa: CASSATASSGNTIYF